This T cell receptor (beta chain) originates from a study of OX40 agonist ivuxolimab in advanced cancers. The overall study: The study reported partial responses in three patients: one hepatocellular carcinoma, two cutaneous melanoma.

Sampled blood was obtained at baseline, cycle 4 day 1, and cycle 7 day 1. Study observations and caveats: With doses of 0.1 to 3.0 mg/kg, CD4+ and CD8+ blood T cells had undergone clonal expansion by week 6.

This clone was recorded only once. The antigen remains undetermined. V gave up 1 base and J gave up 1 base, with 14 bases separating them. Germline-derived CDR1 and CDR2 are MGHRA and YSYEKL. This CDR3 is 17 amino acids long. TCRdb's copy holds only in-frame clones and misses some; the assay was immunoSEQ multiplex PCR. Seen here are about 69,000 clones, more than 85% observed once, and the top ten hold less than 0.3%. The clonotype was recovered from an adult with an advanced solid tumor such as melanoma, head and neck, liver or kidney cancer. This chain joins TRBV4-1 and TRBJ1-3; D not certain. This specimen consisted of CD4+ or CD8+ T cells sorted from blood, obtained in a trial of the OX40 agonist ivuxolimab. In DNA, the CDR3 is TGCGCCAGCAGCCAAGTCAACCTTCTCTCATCTGGAAACACCATATATTTT. It is translated as CASSQVNLLSSGNTIYF.